This is a list of T cell receptor beta chains from one sample in a study of CD8 T cells in ankylosing spondylitis. TCRdb ran MiXCR on the 5' RACE reads and lists one entry per CDR3 protein. The top ten hold 3% to 4.5% of the sample, which has 450,000 to 550,000 distinct CDR3 sequences, roughly 5.2% seen once. Sequencing input: blood, either unsorted or a sorted T cell fraction (not recorded which). The receptors derive from a male donor with ankylosing spondylitis. Each CDR3 is given with its conserved first and last residue. The order of the fields is V gene, J gene, CDR3 protein.

v_gene: TRBV6-6
j_gene: TRBJ1-1
CDR3aa: CASSTYWNTEAFF

v_gene: TRBV20-1
j_gene: TRBJ2-5
CDR3aa: CSAETGLSGTQYF

v_gene: TRBV5-5
j_gene: TRBJ2-7
CDR3aa: CASSLRQLSYEQYF

v_gene: TRBV15
j_gene: TRBJ2-2
CDR3aa: CATSRSFSAGPTGELFF

v_gene: TRBV6-1
j_gene: TRBJ2-1
CDR3aa: CASSPRRQDTNEQFF

v_gene: TRBV7-9
j_gene: TRBJ2-5
CDR3aa: CASSLRPKETQYF

v_gene: TRBV6-1
j_gene: TRBJ2-7
CDR3aa: CASKTPGQGVNEQYF

v_gene: TRBV29-1
j_gene: TRBJ2-1
CDR3aa: CSVEGTPGNYNEQFF

v_gene: TRBV9
j_gene: TRBJ2-1
CDR3aa: CASSVSPGNNEQFF

v_gene: TRBV5-1
j_gene: TRBJ2-7
CDR3aa: CASSLRTPGEGEQYF

v_gene: TRBV5-1
j_gene: TRBJ1-4
CDR3aa: CASSPGTPEKLFF